Sequencing of this TCR beta chain was carried out in a study of cytomegalovirus exposure and HLA in healthy donors. The study's findings and limits: Across all donors, roughly uniform sequencing depth was an assumption of the presence/absence analyses. Accurate prediction of most subjects' HLA-A and HLA-B alleles from TCR beta sequences was reported. An analysis that came later showed most CMV-associated TCR beta chains appearing HLA-restricted.

Comment on this clone: As yet, its antigen is unknown.

PCR amplification relied on 60 Vbeta primers (plus 13 Jbeta primers). Using immunoSEQ multiplex PCR, the repertoire was profiled, and TCRdb retains in-frame clones only, with some absent. Among about 110,000 clones listed, more than 60% were seen once. Per the germline V gene, CDR1 is SGHDT and CDR2 is YYEEEE. The CDR3 sequence is 15 residues long. With 0 bases removed from V and 4 bases from J, the gap between germline ends came to 8 bases. This TCR was sampled from a man between 40 and 49 years old in good health and CMV-seronegative. This chain uses TRBV5-6 with TRBJ1-6; TRBD1 is a possible D gene (5 bases). Sequencing input: PBMCs. CDR3 sequence: CASSLGQGYNSPLHF. CDR3 in DNA: TGTGCCAGCAGCTTGGGGCAGGGTTATAATTCACCCCTCCACTTT. Supplemented by reference TRBV5-6 and TRBJ1-6, the full variable domain reads DAGVTQSPTHLIKTRGQQVTLRCSPKSGHDTVSWYQQALGQGPQFIFQYYEEEERQRGNFPDRFSGHQFPNYSSELNVNALLLGDSALYLCASSLGQGYNSPLHFGNGTRLTVT.